The present T cell receptor (beta chain) was sequenced within a study of T cell responses to AZD1222 COVID-19 vaccine. Method: immunoSEQ multiplex PCR; TCRdb's copy keeps in-frame clones and lacks some. The sample comprises over 150,000 clones, 85% to 90% of which are singletons, and approximately 4.3% rests with the top ten. Trimming removed 5 bases from V and 5 bases from J; junction bases left unmatched: 7. There are 15 residues in the CDR3. Germline V CDR1 and CDR2: KGHSH, LQKENI. Study-wide results and caveats: Among the donors, most were white British and more were female, and clonal diversity was possibly underestimated. Per reports, nearly half of all spike-specific TCRs target regions that are unmutated in variants. Repertoire collection took place solely once the T cell response had peaked. Spike-specific TCR breadth rose after two AZD1222 doses, and depth rose as well.

On this clone: Its antigen is still unknown.

The specimen comprised peripheral blood, sampled 28 days after the second AZD1222 dose. The chain couples TRBV18 to TRBJ2-5; 11 nucleotides agree with TRBD1. The clonotype originates from an adult who received the AZD1222 COVID-19 vaccine. CDR3 nucleotide sequence: TGTGCCAGCTCAACGGGACAGGGGGGATCGGAGACCCAGTACTTC. Encoded protein: CASSTGQGGSETQYF.